The 11 T cell receptor beta chains below were found in one sample sequenced in a study of blood T cell repertoires in COVID-19. Clones were sequenced by immunoSEQ multiplex PCR, and TCRdb holds only the in-frame ones, with some missing. This sample has 200,000 to 300,000 clones; under 90% occur once, and the top ten carry 4.2%. Sequencing used peripheral blood. Receptor source: a man between 60 and 75 years old with acute or convalescent COVID-19.

The V call is TRBV5-1, the J call TRBJ2-7; D gene unclear. CDR3 length: 14 amino acids. Trimming took off 4 bases at V and 2 bases at J, with 13 bases between the two ends. Per the germline V gene, CDR1 is SGHRS and CDR2 is YFSETQ. CDR3 nucleotide sequence: TGCGCCAGCAGCCTCCCAACAGCTACCTACGAGCAGTACTTC. It is translated as CASSLPTATYEQYF.

The rearrangement links TRBV28 to TRBJ2-1, with 7 bases lining up with TRBD1. The germline V gene has CDR1 MDHEN and CDR2 SYDVKM. The CDR3 runs to 14 residues. The junction had 6 bases not matched to a gene; V was cut back by 7 bases and J by 3 bases. CDR3 bases: TGTGCCAGCAAACAGGGGTTCGGCTACAATGAGCAGTTCTTC. It is translated as CASKQGFGYNEQFF.

The V call is TRBV4-1, the J call TRBJ2-5; D is perhaps TRBD1 (5 bases). V was pared by 3 bases and J by 5 bases, with 19 bases between. CDR1 MGHRA and CDR2 YSYEKL come from the germline V gene. The CDR3 is 16 residues long. For the CDR3, the DNA is TGCGCCAGCAGCCAGGTGTCGGGCAGGGTTAGGGAGACCCAGTACTTC. Protein sequence: CASSQVSGRVRETQYF.

This chain uses TRBV6-4 with TRBJ2-7; 11 positions match TRBD2. V shed 7 bases, J shed 4 bases, and the junction held 6 bases outside the gene matches. The CDR3 covers 14 residues. The germline V gene encodes CDR1 MRHNA and CDR2 SNTAGT. CDR3: CASMLGLADYEQYF. The CDR3 nucleotides read TGTGCCAGCATGTTGGGACTAGCGGATTACGAGCAGTACTTC.

This clone is a singleton in its sample. The chain joins TRBV3-1 (or the pseudogene TRBV3-2) to TRBJ1-6; D might be TRBD1 (5 bases). This CDR3 comprises 15 residues. CDR1 is LGHDT and CDR2 is YNNKEL in the germline V gene (reference sequence). The germline V and J ends were trimmed by 1 base and 3 bases, with 7 bases remaining between them. CDR3: CASSQGGSYNSPLHF. The CDR3 DNA reads TGTGCCAGCAGCCAAGGGGGCAGCTATAATTCACCCCTCCACTTT.

The chain couples TRBV28 to TRBJ1-5; D call uncertain. The CDR3 loop spans 13 amino acids. Germline CDR1 MDHEN, CDR2 SYDVKM. The V gene lost 6 bases and the J gene lost 7 bases, with 13 bases spanning the gap. CDR3 region: CASSPHGRQPQHF. Written as DNA, the CDR3 is TGTGCCAGCAGCCCCCACGGCAGGCAGCCCCAGCATTTT.

This chain joins TRBV27 and TRBJ2-5, with a weak D call TRBD2 (7 bases). The CDR3 is made up of 14 amino acids. Per the germline V gene, CDR1 is MNHEY and CDR2 is SMNVEV (reference sequence). Between the trimmed V and J ends, which lost 6 bases and 2 bases, there was a span of 13 bases. CDR3 amino acids: CASRGGGVQETQYF. The CDR3 nucleotides read TGTGCCAGCAGGGGAGGGGGAGTTCAAGAGACCCAGTACTTC.

J is TRBJ2-3 and V is TRBV7-8; TRBD2 might be the D (6 bases). This CDR3 has 13 residues. CDR1 and CDR2 (germline): SGHVS, FQNEAQ. Trimming shortened V by 6 bases and J by 1 base, and 8 bases separated the two germline ends. CDR3 nucleotide sequence: TGTGCCAGCAGGCGGAGGGGCACAGATACGCAGTATTTT. Translating gives CASRRRGTDTQYF.

The chain uses TRBV5-8 and TRBJ1-1, with D possibly TRBD1 on 6 matching bases. This CDR3 is 16 amino acids long. CDR1 and CDR2 (germline): SGHTS, YDEGEE. Trimming took 3 bases from V and 4 from J, leaving 19 bases between them. CDR3 nucleotide sequence: TGTGCCAGCAGCTGGGGCATGGGGGCTTTAGGCACTGAAGCTTTCTTT. Its protein product is CASSWGMGALGTEAFF.

The chain is built from TRBV5-1 and TRBJ1-2; D might be TRBD1 (5 bases). Per germline, CDR1 SGHRS and CDR2 YFSETQ. The CDR3 extends over 14 amino acids. Trimming shortened V by 4 bases and J by 9 bases, and 19 bases separated the two germline ends. The CDR3 reads CASSVGGGTLRYTF. The DNA of the CDR3 is TGCGCCAGCAGCGTCGGCGGGGGAACCCTGCGCTACACCTTC.

The chain couples TRBV3-1 (or the pseudogene TRBV3-2) to TRBJ1-2, with 7 nucleotides matching TRBD1. The CDR3 length is 13 residues. V dropped 1 base and J dropped 12; count of bases not matched to a gene: 8. Germline lookup yields CDR1 LGHDT and CDR2 YNNKEL (reference sequence). The DNA of the CDR3 is TGTGCCAGCAGCCAAGGCAATAGGGGGCGTCACACCTTC. This encodes CASSQGNRGRHTF.